Each of the 9 T cell receptor beta chains below was sequenced from the same sample in a study of PD-1 blockade in classical Hodgkin lymphoma. Here immunoSEQ multiplex PCR was the method, and the copy in TCRdb shows in-frame clones only, minus some. This table has approximately 21,000 clones, 74% appearing once. Patients all relapsed after autologous stem cell transplantation, and there was variation in brentuximab vedotin exposure. Sequenced here: peripheral blood mononuclear cells (PBMCs), sampled at baseline. The receptors were gathered from a human donor with classical Hodgkin lymphoma.

V and J are TRBV25-1 and TRBJ1-1; possible D gene TRBD1, 5 bases. Per the germline V gene, CDR1 is MGHDK and CDR2 is SYGVNS. Trimming removed 5 bases from V and 6 bases from J, with 10 bases in between. This CDR3 has 12 residues. CDR3 loop: CASSFWGAEAFF. For the CDR3, the DNA is TGTGCCAGCAGTTTCTGGGGGGCTGAAGCTTTCTTT.

This chain uses TRBV28 with TRBJ1-3; possible D gene TRBD1, 6 bases. The CDR3 consists of 18 residues. Germline-derived CDR1 and CDR2 are MDHEN and SYDVKM. V dropped 3 bases and J dropped 1 base, with 19 bases sitting between them. The DNA of the CDR3 is TGTGCCAGCAGTTTGGGGGGCTCTTATCCGAATTCTGGAAACACCATATATTTT. Translated, it gives CASSLGGSYPNSGNTIYF.

V and J are TRBV5-5 and TRBJ2-1; 11 bases align to TRBD2. The CDR3 loop spans 15 amino acids. From germline, CDR1 is SGHKS and CDR2 YYEKEE (reference sequence). J lost 5 bases, V lost 0 bases, and 1 base had no gene match. The CDR3 region has the DNA TGTGCCAGCAGCTTGGTAGCGGGGGGGAACAATGAGCAGTTCTTC. Translation: CASSLVAGGNNEQFF.

This chain uses TRBV27 with TRBJ1-2; unclear D gene. Germline V gene lookup returns CDR1 MNHEY and CDR2 SMNVEV (reference sequence). The CDR3 is 14 amino acids. Trimming left V 5 bases short and J 0 bases short, with 10 bases between. The CDR3 reads CASSHPGSNYGYTF. The CDR3 DNA is TGTGCCAGCAGTCACCCGGGATCTAACTATGGCTACACCTTC.

The rearrangement joins TRBV5-6 to TRBJ2-1; D uncertain. Per germline, CDR1 SGHDT and CDR2 YYEEEE. This CDR3 contains 11 residues. Trimming removed 0 bases from V and 10 bases from J, with 5 bases in between. This CDR3 reads CASSLGSEQFF. The CDR3 DNA sequence: TGTGCCAGCAGCTTGGGAAGCGAGCAGTTCTTC.

The CDR3 reads CASSATRNEQFF. The CDR3 bases are TGTGCCAGCAGCGCCACCCGAAACGAGCAGTTCTTC. This rearrangement joins TRBV2 to TRBJ2-1, with D uncertain. CDR3 length: 12 amino acids. CDR1 and CDR2 from the germline V gene are SNHLY and FYNNEI. Trimming cost V 6 bases and J 10 bases, with 13 bases left between them.

As for this clone: A read error may produce the germline difference seen at one junction end. The chain combines TRBV5-5 with TRBJ2-7; tentatively, D is TRBD1 (5 bases). CDR3 length: 13 residues. Germline values: CDR1 SGHKS, CDR2 YYEKEE (reference sequence). As DNA, the CDR3 is TGTGCCGGCAGCTTGGGGCTCTCCTACGAGCAGTACTTC. Its protein product is CAGSLGLSYEQYF.

About this clone itself: In this CDR3 the conserved last residue, phenylalanine or tryptophan, is missing, so a read error is likely. The chain joins TRBV4-3 to TRBJ2-7; TRBD1 aligns across 8 bases. This CDR3 region has 15 residues. V trimming: 0 bases; J trimming: 4 bases; junction bases outside the gene matches: 5. Germline CDR1 reads LGHNA; CDR2 reads YSLEER. The CDR3 protein is CASSQEGTGRYEQYL. The CDR3 DNA reads TGCGCCAGCAGCCAAGAAGGGACAGGTCGTTACGAGCAGTACCTC.

The chain is built from TRBV7-2 and TRBJ1-5, with D unresolved. The V gene's germline CDR1 is SGHTA and CDR2 FQGNSA. The CDR3 loop spans 12 amino acids. V lost 5 bases and J lost 0, with 2 bases in between. CDR3 amino acids: CASSISNQPQHF. The CDR3 DNA reads TGTGCCAGCAGCATTAGCAATCAGCCCCAGCATTTT.